Shown below are 12 T cell receptor beta chains from a single sample sequenced in a study of CD8 T cells in ankylosing spondylitis. Points from the study as a whole: Roughly eight highly homologous variants made up a TCR beta motif that seemed to typify ankylosing spondylitis blood.

TCRdb re-called the 5' RACE reads through MiXCR, storing one row per CDR3 protein. The sample contains hundreds of thousands of distinct CDR3 sequences, 25% to 30% of which appear only once. These receptors lack a known antigen. Sequencing used blood, either unsorted or a sorted T cell fraction (not recorded which). These TCRs come from a male donor with ankylosing spondylitis.

This rearrangement joins TRBV20-1 to TRBJ2-3; 8 bases map to TRBD1. Per germline, CDR1 DFQATT and CDR2 SNEGSKA (reference sequence). The CDR3 has 14 residues. J gave up 0 bases and V 7 bases, and 6 bases lay outside the gene matches. The CDR3 sequence is CSVPGQASTDTQYF. The CDR3 bases are TGCAGTGTTCCGGGACAGGCTAGCACAGATACGCAGTATTTT.

This clonotype has more than one count but fewer than ten. The J gene is TRBJ1-1, the V gene TRBV6-5; 8 bases fit TRBD1. The CDR3 totals 16 residues. The germline CDR1 and CDR2 sequences are MNHEY and SVGAGI. V was pared by 4 bases and J by 6 bases, with 13 bases of the junction left unmatched. The CDR3 sequence: CASSFGRGPIPPEAFF. DNA of the CDR3: TGTGCCAGCAGTTTCGGCAGGGGGCCTATTCCCCCTGAAGCTTTCTTT.

The chain links TRBV21-1 to TRBJ2-5; the D call TRBD1 from the table was never checked on the DNA. TRBV21-1 constitutes a pseudogene. CDR3 size: 15 residues. CDR3 region: CASSSRDREKETQYF. DNA for the CDR3: TGTGCCAGCAGCTCGCGGGACAGGGAGAAAGAGACCCAGTACTTC.

J is TRBJ2-1 and V is TRBV3-1; 9 bases line up with TRBD2. The CDR3 totals 17 residues. CDR1 is LGHDT and CDR2 is YNNKEL in the germline V gene (reference sequence). V dropped 4 bases and J dropped 4; count of bases not matched to a gene: 11. DNA of the CDR3: TGTGCCAGCAGCCGGCCCGTTCTTAGCGGGAGATACAATGAGCAGTTCTTC. It specifies CASSRPVLSGRYNEQFF.

This chain uses TRBV27 with TRBJ1-4, with TRBD1 matching over 11 bases. Germline CDR1 is MNHEY and CDR2 is SMNVEV (reference sequence). J gave up 7 bases and V 6 bases, and 1 base lay outside the gene matches. The CDR3 sequence is 13 residues long. The CDR3 reads CASRGTGGEKLFF. CDR3 bases: TGTGCCAGCAGGGGGACAGGGGGTGAAAAACTGTTTTTT.

About this clonotype itself: The missing conserved phenylalanine or tryptophan at the end of this CDR3 makes a read error likely. V usage is TRBV29-1 and J usage is TRBJ2-2; D gene ambiguous. The CDR3 has 11 residues. Germline CDR1 and CDR2: SQVTM and ANQGSEA. The ends were cut back, 7 bases at V and 2 bases at J, with 5 bases in the middle. CDR3 amino acids: CSATNTGELFS. The CDR3 bases are TGCAGCGCTACTAACACCGGGGAGCTGTTTTCT.

The chain uses TRBV11-2 and TRBJ1-1; D may be TRBD1 (6 bases). CDR3 length equals 15 residues. From germline, CDR1 is SGHAT and CDR2 FQNNGV. V lost 4 bases to trimming and J lost 5 bases, with 17 bases between them. The CDR3 region is CASSSNPGARTEAFF. The CDR3 DNA reads TGTGCCAGCAGCTCCAACCCGGGGGCGAGGACTGAAGCTTTCTTT.

The J gene is TRBJ2-5, the V gene TRBV2; 8 bases are a match to TRBD2. The CDR3 spans 13 residues. Germline loops: CDR1 SNHLY, CDR2 FYNNEI. The V and J ends lost 8 bases and 1 base, in that order; junction bases with no gene match: 3. This CDR3 reads CASRGGGQETQYF. CDR3 nucleotide sequence: TGTGCCAGCCGGGGGGGGGGCCAAGAGACCCAGTACTTC.

This clonotype was observed a handful of times. This chain uses TRBV12-3 or TRBV12-4 with TRBJ2-7; 10 positions agree with TRBD2. The CDR3 consists of 15 residues. Trimming removed 6 bases from V and 1 base from J; junction bases left unmatched: 6. CDR3 region: CASSLGLAESYEQYV. CDR3 bases: TGTGCCAGCAGCCTCGGACTAGCGGAATCCTACGAGCAGTACGTC.

This clonotype appeared a few times. The chain uses TRBV6-2 or TRBV6-3 and TRBJ2-1, with D uncertain. The CDR3 runs 19 residues. Per the germline V gene, CDR1 is MNHEY and CDR2 is SVGEGT. Between the trimmed V and J ends, which lost 4 bases and 2 bases, there was a span of 24 bases. The CDR3 region has the DNA TGTGCCAGCAGTTCCCGTAAATCGTCCAACCCGGCGGCCTACAATGAGCAGTTCTTC. Amino acids: CASSSRKSSNPAAYNEQFF.

In this sample, this clonotype turned up many times. The chain links TRBV5-1 to TRBJ1-1; D not certain. V lost 4 bases to trimming and J lost 1 base, with 5 bases between them. This CDR3 comprises 12 residues. Germline CDR1 is SGHRS and CDR2 is YFSETQ. This CDR3 reads CASSVENTEAFF. The CDR3 nucleotides read TGCGCCAGCAGCGTGGAGAACACTGAAGCTTTCTTT.

This chain joins TRBV7-8 and TRBJ1-5; D possibly corresponds to TRBD1 (5 bases). Germline values: CDR1 SGHVS, CDR2 FQNEAQ. Trimming took 3 bases from V and 11 from J, leaving 11 bases between them. The CDR3 is made up of 12 amino acids. CDR3 residues: CASSLNPDTQHF. As DNA, the CDR3 is TGTGCCAGCAGCTTGAACCCGGACACCCAGCATTTT.